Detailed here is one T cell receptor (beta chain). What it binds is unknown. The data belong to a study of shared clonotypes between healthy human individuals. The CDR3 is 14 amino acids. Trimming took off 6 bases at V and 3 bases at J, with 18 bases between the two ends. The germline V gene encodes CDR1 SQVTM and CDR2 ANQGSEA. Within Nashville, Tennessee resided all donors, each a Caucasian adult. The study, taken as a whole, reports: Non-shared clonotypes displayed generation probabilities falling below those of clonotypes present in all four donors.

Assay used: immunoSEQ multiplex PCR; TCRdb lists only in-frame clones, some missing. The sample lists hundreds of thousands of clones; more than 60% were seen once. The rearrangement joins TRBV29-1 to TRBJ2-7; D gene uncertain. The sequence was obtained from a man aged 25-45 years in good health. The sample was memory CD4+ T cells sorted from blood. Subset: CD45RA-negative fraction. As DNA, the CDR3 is TGCAGCGTCGCTACACGGAGTCTCAACTACGAGCAGTACTTC. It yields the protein CSVATRSLNYEQYF.